The clone carrying this T cell receptor (beta chain) has more than one count but fewer than ten. The target antigen is unknown. This sample stems from a study of T cell repertoires in cytomegalovirus infection. Study summary: Epitope selection comprised recently identified HLA-C-restricted CMV epitopes and well-studied HLA-B-restricted CMV epitopes.

TCRdb passed the reads through MiXCR, listing each CDR3 protein once. The sample has about half a million distinct CDR3 sequences; under 45% are singletons. CDR3 size: 12 residues. Germline CDR1 and CDR2: MNHEY and SVGAGI. Trimming removed 5 bases at V and 4 bases at J, with 8 bases between. The chain employs TRBV6-5 and TRBJ1-2; possible D gene TRBD1, 5 bases. The sample here was cultured PBMCs, taken from culture after CMV antigen stimulation. The clonotype was recovered from a human donor in good health (CMV status not recorded). Some clones in this sample may be carry-over from other donors' samples. Written as DNA, the CDR3 is TGTGCCAGCAGTCGCGGGGCCTATGGCTACACCTTC. Encoded protein: CASSRGAYGYTF.